The present TCR beta chain was sequenced within a study of CD8 T cells in Susac syndrome. From germline, CDR1 is DFQATT and CDR2 SNEGSKA (reference sequence). The V and J ends lost 2 bases and 4 bases respectively, with 8 bases between them. The CDR3 totals 13 residues. cDNA came from roughly 0.47 to 1 ug RNA primed by random hexamers. Each CDR3 protein is one row after TCRdb ran MiXCR on the immunoSEQ multiplex PCR reads. Among 120,000 to 150,000 distinct CDR3 sequences, roughly 95% were seen once, and the ten largest hold about 0.08%. CD8+ and CD4+ T cells from blood underwent TCR beta sequencing, which was carried out in a high-throughput format.

Sequencing was carried out using CD4+ T cells from PBMCs. The TCR was taken from a human donor with Susac syndrome. This rearrangement joins TRBV20-1 to TRBJ2-2; D is perhaps TRBD1 (6 bases). DNA for the CDR3: TGCAGTGCTAGAACAGGGTCCACCGGGGAGCTGTTTTTT. Amino acid sequence: CSARTGSTGELFF.